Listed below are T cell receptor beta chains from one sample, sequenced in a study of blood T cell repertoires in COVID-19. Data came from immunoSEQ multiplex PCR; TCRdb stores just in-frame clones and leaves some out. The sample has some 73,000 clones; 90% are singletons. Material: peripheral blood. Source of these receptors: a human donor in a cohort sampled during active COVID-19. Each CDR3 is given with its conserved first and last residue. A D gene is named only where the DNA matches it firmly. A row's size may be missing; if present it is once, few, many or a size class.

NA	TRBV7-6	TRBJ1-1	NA	TGTGCCAGCAGCCTAATCAACAGGGCTGAAGCTTTCTTT	CASSLINRAEAFF
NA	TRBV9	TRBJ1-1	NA	TGTGCCAGCGGGGGAGTGGAGGGGCCATTT	CASGGVEGPF
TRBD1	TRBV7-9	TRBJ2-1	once	TGTGCCAGCAGCCCTGTCCCCGGGACAGCTAAGGTGCAGTTCTTC	CASSPVPGTAKVQFF
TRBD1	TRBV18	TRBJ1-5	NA	TGTGCCAGCTCACCCGGGACAGATAGCAATCAGCCCCAGCATTTT	CASSPGTDSNQPQHF
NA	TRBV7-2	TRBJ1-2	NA	TGTGCCAGCAGCCGGGGAGGGGCAGGGGACAACTATGGCTACACCTTC	CASSRGGAGDNYGYTF
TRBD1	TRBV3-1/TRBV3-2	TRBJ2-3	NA	TGTGCCAGCAGCCCACCCCCGGGACAGTCTTTCGGGGCGCAGTATTTT	CASSPPPGQSFGAQYF
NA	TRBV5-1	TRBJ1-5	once	TGCGCCAGCAGCTTGGAAGGAGCTCAGCCCCAGCATTTT	CASSLEGAQPQHF
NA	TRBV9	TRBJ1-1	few	TGTGCCAGCTCCGATCTGACAGGCAGCACTGAAGCTTTCTTT	CASSDLTGSTEAFF
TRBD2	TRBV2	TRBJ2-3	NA	TGTGCCAGCAGCCCCTCCGGGACTATAAGCACAGATACGCAGTATTTT	CASSPSGTISTDTQYF
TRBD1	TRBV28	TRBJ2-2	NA	TGTGCCAGCAGCCCACAGGGGGGTACCGGGGAGCTGTTTTTT	CASSPQGGTGELFF
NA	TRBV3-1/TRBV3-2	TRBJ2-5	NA	TGTGCCAGCAGCCAAGAAAGGCAGACTCAAGAGACCCAGTACTTC	CASSQERQTQETQYF
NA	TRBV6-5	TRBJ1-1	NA	TGTGCCAGCAGTTATGGCAGGGGCCATCGGGACACTGAAGCTTTCTTT	CASSYGRGHRDTEAFF
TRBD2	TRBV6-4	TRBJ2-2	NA	TGTGCCAGCAGTCCGACTAGCGGGGGGGCCGCCGGGGAGCTGTTTTTT	CASSPTSGGAAGELFF
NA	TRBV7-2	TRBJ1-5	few	TGTGCCAGCAGCGTAGGAGGACAGAGCAATCAGCCCCAGCATTTT	CASSVGGQSNQPQHF
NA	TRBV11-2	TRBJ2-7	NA	TGTGCCAGCAGCTTGACAGAGTACGAGCAGTACTTC	CASSLTEYEQYF
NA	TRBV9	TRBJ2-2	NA	TGTGCCAGCAGCGTAGATCCCCAGGGGTACACCGGGGAGCTGTTTTTT	CASSVDPQGYTGELFF
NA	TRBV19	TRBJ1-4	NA	TGTGCCAGTAGTAAAGCGCGGGTGGGGAATGAAAAACTGTTTTTT	CASSKARVGNEKLFF
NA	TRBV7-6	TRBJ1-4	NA	TGTGCCAGCAGCCCCCGGGAGCCAACTAATGAAAAACTGTTTTTT	CASSPREPTNEKLFF
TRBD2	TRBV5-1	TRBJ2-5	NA	TGCGCCAGCAGCTTGGATTCCCCCTCCCGGGGGGTGTACCAAGAGACCCAGTACTTC	CASSLDSPSRGVYQETQYF
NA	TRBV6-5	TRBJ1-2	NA	TGTGCCACCCGGGACACCTACTACACCTTC	CATRDTYYTF
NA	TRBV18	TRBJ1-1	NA	TGTGCCAGCTCACTCAATCAAGATTGGCAGGAAGCTTTCTTT	CASSLNQDWQEAFF
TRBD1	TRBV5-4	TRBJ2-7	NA	TGTGCCAGCAGCTTGGGGGGACAGGGTCCCTACGAGCAGTACTTC	CASSLGGQGPYEQYF
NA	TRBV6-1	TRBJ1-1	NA	TGTGCCAGCAGTGAACAGGGAAAAGCTTTCTTT	CASSEQGKAFF
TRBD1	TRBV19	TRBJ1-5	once	TGTGCCAGTAGTCTAGACCCACACAGGGGGCTTACCTATAGCAATCAGCCCCAGCATTTT	CASSLDPHRGLTYSNQPQHF
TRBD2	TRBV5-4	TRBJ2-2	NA	TGTGCCAGCAGCCTTAATAGCGGGGGGGGCCCCACCGGGGAGCTGTTTTTT	CASSLNSGGGPTGELFF
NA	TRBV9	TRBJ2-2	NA	TGTGCCAGCAATGGAGGGAGCACCGGGGAGCTGTTTTTT	CASNGGSTGELFF
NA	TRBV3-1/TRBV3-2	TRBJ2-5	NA	TGTGCCAGCAGCCAAGAAGGCGGCCAAGAGACCCAGTACTTC	CASSQEGGQETQYF
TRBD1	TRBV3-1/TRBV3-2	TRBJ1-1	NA	TGTGCCAGCAGCCAGGACAGGGGACGACGGGATGAAGCTTTCTTT	CASSQDRGRRDEAFF
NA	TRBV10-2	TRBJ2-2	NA	TGCGCCAGCAGATCCCTGCCGGAGCATACCGGGGAGCTGTTTTTT	CASRSLPEHTGELFF
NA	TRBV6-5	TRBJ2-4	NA	TGTGCCAGCAGCCCAGGGTTTTCCAAAAACATTCAGTACTTC	CASSPGFSKNIQYF
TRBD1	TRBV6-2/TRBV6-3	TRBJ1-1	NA	TGTGCCAGCAGACCTCCCGGGACAGGGATTGCCACTGAAGCTTTCTTT	CASRPPGTGIATEAFF
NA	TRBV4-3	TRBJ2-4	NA	TGCGCCAGCAGCCAAGCCCACCGGGGCATTCAGTACTTC	CASSQAHRGIQYF
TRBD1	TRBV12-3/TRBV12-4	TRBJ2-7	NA	TGTGCCAGCACTCAGGGGGTATTGGAGCAGTACTTC	CASTQGVLEQYF
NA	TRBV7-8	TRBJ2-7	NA	TGTGCCAGCAGCTTGACGGTCTCCAGACGGCAGGGATTCCACGAGCAGTACTTC	CASSLTVSRRQGFHEQYF
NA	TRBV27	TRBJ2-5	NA	TGTGCCAGCAGTTTAGTCTCAGGGAAAGAGACCCAGTACTTC	CASSLVSGKETQYF
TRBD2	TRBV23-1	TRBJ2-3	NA	TGCGCCAGCACCTCTCCGACTAGCGGGGGGGCCGGAGATACGCAGTATTTT	CASTSPTSGGAGDTQYF
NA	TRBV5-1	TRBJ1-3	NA	TGCGCCAGCACCCCACGCCCAGGGGAAGGTGCAGGAAACACCATATATTTT	CASTPRPGEGAGNTIYF
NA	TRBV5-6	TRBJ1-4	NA	TGTGCCAGCAGCACTAAGGGGAAAGGTGAAAAACTGTTTTTT	CASSTKGKGEKLFF
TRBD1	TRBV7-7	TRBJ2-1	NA	TGTGCCAGCAGCTTGGGGCAGGGGGTCTACAATGAGCAGTTCTTC	CASSLGQGVYNEQFF
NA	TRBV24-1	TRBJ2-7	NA	TGTGCCACCGGAGACAGACCGTCAGAGCAGTACTTC	CATGDRPSEQYF
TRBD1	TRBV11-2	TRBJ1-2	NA	TGTGCCAGCAGCTCGACTCGCAGGGGGCAGGATGGCTACACCTTC	CASSSTRRGQDGYTF
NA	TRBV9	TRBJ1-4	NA	TGTGCCAGCAGCGTAGACGGGAGGGTTGAAAAACTGTTTTTT	CASSVDGRVEKLFF
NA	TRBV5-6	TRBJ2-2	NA	TGTGCCAGCAGCTTTTCTAGTCCCGGGGAGCTGTTTTTT	CASSFSSPGELFF
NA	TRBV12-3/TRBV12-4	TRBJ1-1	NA	TGTGCCAGCAGTTCCGTGGGCACGTCCGAAGCTTTCTTT	CASSSVGTSEAFF
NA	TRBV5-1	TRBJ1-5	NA	TGCGCCAGCAGCTTGGGGGCATTGACCAATCAGCCCCAGCATTTT	CASSLGALTNQPQHF
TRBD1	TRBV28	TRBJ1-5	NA	TGTGCCAGCAGCCCTGGGTTGGACAGGGGAAATCAGCCCCAGCATTTT	CASSPGLDRGNQPQHF
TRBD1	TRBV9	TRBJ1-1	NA	TGTGCCAGCAGCGGGCTGGGACAGATAGTTACTGAAGCTTTCTTT	CASSGLGQIVTEAFF
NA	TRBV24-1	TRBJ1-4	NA	TGTGCCACCAGTCCGACGGGGGGGCAAGGTGAAAAACTGTTTTTT	CATSPTGGQGEKLFF
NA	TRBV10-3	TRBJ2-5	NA	TGTGCCATCAGTGAGTCGGGACAAGACCAAGAGACCCAGTACTTC	CAISESGQDQETQYF